Listed here are 26 T cell receptor beta chains from one sample, sequenced in a study of cytomegalovirus exposure and HLA in healthy donors. Primers: 60 Vbeta forward and 13 Jbeta reverse. The data were produced by immunoSEQ multiplex PCR, yet TCRdb's version contains in-frame clones alone and is incomplete. The sample has over 50,000 clones, approximately 80% seen once; the top ten hold around 2.6%. Sample: PBMCs. These receptors all stem from a female donor in good health and CMV-seronegative.

A note on this clone: Given the absence of the conserved phenylalanine or tryptophan at the CDR3 end, a read error is likely. This chain joins TRBV4-2 and TRBJ2-6; 8 bases match TRBD2. CDR3 size: 16 residues. Germline V gene sequence: CDR1 LGHNA, CDR2 YNFKEQ. The CDR3 DNA sequence: TGTGCCAGCACCCAAGATAGCGGGGCAGGGGCCAACGTCCTGACTCTC. Its protein product is CASTQDSGAGANVLTL.

J is TRBJ2-3 and V is TRBV19; 10 bases match TRBD1. The CDR3 covers 16 residues. Unmatched junction bases numbered 9, after V lost 4 bases and J lost 5 bases. CDR1 and CDR2 from the germline V gene are LNHDA and SQIVND (reference sequence). This CDR3 reads CASSSRDRGLGDTQYF. CDR3 DNA: TGTGCCAGTAGTAGCCGGGACAGGGGACTTGGAGATACGCAGTATTTT.

The table lists this clone with a count of one. For the CDR3, the DNA is TGTGCCAGCAGCCCGGAGCGGGGCCTTAATGAAAAACTGTTTTTT. Encoded protein: CASSPERGLNEKLFF. V is TRBV9 and J is TRBJ1-4, with a weak D call TRBD1 (5 bases). Germline CDR1 reads SGDLS; CDR2 reads YYNGEE. The V end was cut by 4 bases, the J end by 4 bases, with 14 bases between. The CDR3 extends over 15 amino acids.

The genes are TRBV28 and TRBJ1-2; 9 bases map to TRBD1. The J segment lost 1 base and the V segment lost 7 bases, leaving 13 bases of the junction unmatched. This CDR3 is built from 17 residues. Germline lookup yields CDR1 MDHEN and CDR2 SYDVKM. CDR3 amino acids: CASTRSFTGGGNYGYTF. The CDR3 DNA follows: TGTGCCAGCACACGCAGCTTTACAGGGGGCGGTAACTATGGCTACACCTTC.

The chain has TRBV29-1 and TRBJ2-5; tentatively, D is TRBD2 (6 bases). CDR1 SQVTM and CDR2 ANQGSEA come from the germline V gene. The germline V and J ends were trimmed by 7 bases and 1 base, with 13 bases remaining between them. The CDR3 runs to 13 residues. CDR3 loop: CSAGERVQETQYF. The CDR3 bases are TGCAGCGCCGGGGAGCGGGTCCAAGAGACCCAGTACTTC.

The rearrangement uses TRBV9 and TRBJ2-3, with TRBD2 matching 9 bases. Germline-derived CDR1 and CDR2 are SGDLS and YYNGEE. J lost 5 bases, V lost 4 bases, and 11 bases had no gene match. This CDR3 comprises 16 residues. CDR3: CASSRAGGAAEDTQYF. CDR3 DNA: TGTGCCAGCAGCCGGGCGGGGGGGGCGGCGGAAGATACGCAGTATTTT.

The genes are TRBV6-1 and TRBJ1-6; 7 bases map to TRBD1. After removal of 6 bases from V and 6 bases from J, the junction contained 8 bases not matched to a gene. The CDR3 sequence is 15 residues long. From germline, CDR1 is MNHNS and CDR2 SASEGT. CDR3 amino acids: CASRSGQKSNSPLHF. The CDR3 nucleotides are TGTGCCAGCAGATCGGGACAGAAATCTAATTCACCCCTCCACTTT.

The V call is TRBV6-6, the J call TRBJ1-1; D is unresolved. The CDR3 loop spans 13 amino acids. The ends were cut back, 6 bases at V and 4 bases at J, with 12 bases in the middle. Per the germline V gene, CDR1 is MNHNY and CDR2 is SVGAGI (reference sequence). The CDR3 bases are TGTGCCAGCAGGCTCACAGAGGGCACTGAAGCTTTCTTT. It specifies CASRLTEGTEAFF.

The rearrangement uses TRBV9 and TRBJ2-3, with D maybe TRBD1 (5 bases). The CDR3 consists of 11 residues. In germline, CDR1 is SGDLS, CDR2 YYNGEE. Trimming removed 8 bases at V and 5 bases at J, with 9 bases between. The CDR3 protein is CASSGKDTQYF. The DNA for the CDR3 is TGTGCCAGTTCAGGGAAAGATACGCAGTATTTT. Drawing the rest from reference TRBV9 and TRBJ2-3, the complete variable domain is DSGVTQTPKHLITATGQRVTLRCSPRSGDLSVYWYQQSLDQGLQFLIQYYNGEERAKGNILERFSAQQFPDLHSELNLSSLELGDSALYFCASSGKDTQYFGPGTRLTVL.

For the CDR3, the DNA is TGTGCCAGCAGGCCGCAGGGGGTTGGTCAGCCCCAGCATTTT. Encoded protein: CASRPQGVGQPQHF. V usage is TRBV28 and J usage is TRBJ1-5; 7 nucleotides agree with TRBD1. Germline assignment: CDR1 MDHEN and CDR2 SYDVKM. The CDR3 spans 14 residues. Germline trimming cut 6 bases from V and 6 bases from J; bases unmatched to any gene: 8.

The chain is built from TRBV5-6 and TRBJ2-3; no clear D gene. CDR1 SGHDT and CDR2 YYEEEE come from the germline V gene. With 2 bases removed from V and 3 bases from J, the gap between germline ends came to 16 bases. There are 16 residues in the CDR3. For the CDR3, the DNA is TGTGCCAGCAGCTTAAAGACTGAAGGAGCAACAGATACGCAGTATTTT. Translation gives CASSLKTEGATDTQYF.

The chain links TRBV6-1 to TRBJ1-2; TRBD1 matches 7 bases. The V and J ends lost 4 bases and 8 bases, in that order; junction bases with no gene match: 7. This CDR3 is 13 amino acids long. In germline, CDR1 is MNHNS, CDR2 SASEGT. CDR3 DNA: TGTGCCAGCAGTGGGACAGGAGTTGAAGGCTACACCTTC. Translated: CASSGTGVEGYTF.

The V and J genes are TRBV4-3 and TRBJ1-2; D ambiguous. V lost 1 base and J 3 bases, leaving 6 bases between the germline ends. CDR1 and CDR2 (germline): LGHNA, YSLEER. There are 13 residues in the CDR3. In DNA, the CDR3 is TGCGCCAGCAGCCAAGGGGAGCACTATGGCTACACCTTC. It codes for CASSQGEHYGYTF.

The J gene is TRBJ1-4, the V gene TRBV7-8; tentatively, D is TRBD1 (6 bases). CDR3 length equals 16 residues. Germline assignment: CDR1 SGHVS and CDR2 FQNEAQ. Between the trimmed V and J ends, which lost 5 bases and 8 bases, there was a span of 21 bases. Here the CDR3 reads CASSPSRRGEGEKLFF. Here the CDR3 DNA reads TGTGCCAGCAGCCCAAGTCGCAGGGGAGAAGGCGAAAAACTGTTTTTT.

This rearrangement joins TRBV6-5 to TRBJ1-1, with D possibly matching TRBD1 (6 bases). V dropped 6 bases and J dropped 0 bases, with 11 bases sitting between them. CDR1 MNHEY and CDR2 SVGAGI come from the germline V gene. The CDR3 runs 14 residues. CDR3 in amino acids: CASSERQVNTEAFF. The CDR3 bases are TGTGCCAGCAGCGAGAGACAGGTGAACACTGAAGCTTTCTTT.

This chain links TRBV5-1 with TRBJ2-1, with 7 bases aligning to TRBD1. The CDR3 runs to 14 residues. Germline lookup yields CDR1 SGHRS and CDR2 YFSETQ. The V and J ends lost 4 bases and 3 bases, in that order; junction bases with no gene match: 4. In DNA form, the CDR3 reads TGCGCCAGCAGCAGGGCAGGGGGCTACAATGAGCAGTTCTTC. It yields the protein CASSRAGGYNEQFF.

CDR3 sequence: CASSLRLGGTYNEQFF. CDR3 DNA: TGTGCCAGCAGCTTAAGACTAGGCGGGACCTACAATGAGCAGTTCTTC. V usage is TRBV7-8 and J usage is TRBJ2-1; D might be TRBD2 (6 bases). V was trimmed by 2 bases and J by 2 bases, leaving 13 bases between them. Germline assignment: CDR1 SGHVS and CDR2 FQNEAQ. The CDR3 consists of 16 residues.

The genes are TRBV19 and TRBJ2-5; 11 bases map to TRBD1. The CDR3 has 15 residues. Germline V gene lookup returns CDR1 LNHDA and CDR2 SQIVND (reference sequence). V was clipped by 5 bases and J by 4 bases; unmatched bases: 6. CDR3 sequence (DNA): TGTGCCAGTAGTCTCCTCGGGACAGGGGGAGAGACCCAGTACTTC. Residues: CASSLLGTGGETQYF. The full variable domain, with the rest looked up from reference TRBV19 and TRBJ2-5, is DGGITQSPKYLFRKEGQNVTLSCEQNLNHDAMYWYRQDPGQGLRLIYYSQIVNDFQKGDIAEGYSVSREKKESFPLTVTSAQKNPTAFYLCASSLLGTGGETQYFGPGTRLLVL.

This clone has more than one count but fewer than ten. V and J are TRBV25-1 and TRBJ2-5; perhaps TRBD1 as D (7 bases). CDR3 size: 12 residues. Trimming took 8 bases from V and 7 from J, leaving 14 bases between them. CDR1 MGHDK and CDR2 SYGVNS come from the germline V gene. The CDR3 DNA sequence: TGTGCCAGCGGACCAGGGGGGCGGACCCAGTACTTC. It is translated as CASGPGGRTQYF.

The chain has TRBV2 and TRBJ2-2; 9 nucleotides align to TRBD2. V was clipped by 10 bases and J by 5 bases; unmatched bases: 14. The CDR3 totals 16 residues. Germline V lookup: CDR1 SNHLY, CDR2 FYNNEI. The CDR3 DNA follows: TGTGCCACATCTCCCTTAGCGGGGGCGGGGACCGGGGAGCTGTTTTTT. It encodes CATSPLAGAGTGELFF.

CDR3 nucleotides: TGTGCCAGCAGCTTAGTCAGGGGATACGAGCAGTACTTC. Translating it yields CASSLVRGYEQYF. The rearrangement joins TRBV13 to TRBJ2-7; possible D gene TRBD1, 6 bases. Trimming removed 1 base from V and 4 bases from J, with 8 bases in between. Germline V CDR1 and CDR2: PRHDT, FYEKMQ (reference sequence). This CDR3 has 13 amino acids.

CDR3 residues: CASSINPGFYQPQHF. In DNA form, the CDR3 reads TGTGCCAGTAGTATAAATCCAGGGTTTTATCAGCCCCAGCATTTT. The J gene is TRBJ1-5, the V gene TRBV19, with D possibly matching TRBD1 (5 bases). This CDR3 has 15 residues. Germline loops: CDR1 LNHDA, CDR2 SQIVND (reference sequence). The V gene lost 2 bases and the J gene lost 5 bases, with 13 bases spanning the gap. The full variable domain, completed using reference TRBV19 and TRBJ1-5, is DGGITQSPKYLFRKEGQNVTLSCEQNLNHDAMYWYRQDPGQGLRLIYYSQIVNDFQKGDIAEGYSVSREKKESFPLTVTSAQKNPTAFYLCASSINPGFYQPQHFGDGTRLSIL.

The chain employs TRBV28 and TRBJ1-6; tentatively, D is TRBD1 (6 bases). The CDR3 consists of 17 residues. Germline V gives CDR1 MDHEN, CDR2 SYDVKM. Trimming stripped 6 bases from V and 5 bases from J, with 20 bases between. For the CDR3, the DNA is TGTGCCAGCAGCACTAGGGGGGGAAGTAGACATAATTCACCCCTCCACTTT. This sequence encodes CASSTRGGSRHNSPLHF.

In this sample, this clone turned up a few times. The J gene is TRBJ1-4, the V gene TRBV6-1; maybe TRBD1 (5 bases). Trimming removed 2 bases at V and 3 bases at J, with 10 bases between. Germline-derived CDR1 and CDR2 are MNHNS and SASEGT. CDR3 size: 15 residues. The CDR3 spells CASSENTGANEKLFF. DNA for the CDR3: TGTGCCAGCAGTGAAAACACAGGAGCTAATGAAAAACTGTTTTTT.

The CDR3 nucleotides read TGTGCCAGCAGTCCTGGACAGGTTTCCTACAATGAGCAGTTCTTC. It yields the protein CASSPGQVSYNEQFF. V usage is TRBV28 and J usage is TRBJ2-1, with 7 bases fitting TRBD1. The length of the CDR3 is 15 residues. CDR1 MDHEN and CDR2 SYDVKM come from the germline V gene. Trimming took 5 bases from V and 1 from J; bases not matched to a gene: 5.

The genes are TRBV13 and TRBJ1-6; 11 nucleotides agree with TRBD1. The CDR3 spans 17 residues. Germline values: CDR1 PRHDT, CDR2 FYEKMQ (reference sequence). The ends lost 5 bases at V and 4 bases at J; junction bases unmatched: 7. The DNA of the CDR3 is TGTGCCAGCAGCACGGATGGGACAGGGGGTTATAATTCACCCCTCCACTTT. Amino acid sequence: CASSTDGTGGYNSPLHF.